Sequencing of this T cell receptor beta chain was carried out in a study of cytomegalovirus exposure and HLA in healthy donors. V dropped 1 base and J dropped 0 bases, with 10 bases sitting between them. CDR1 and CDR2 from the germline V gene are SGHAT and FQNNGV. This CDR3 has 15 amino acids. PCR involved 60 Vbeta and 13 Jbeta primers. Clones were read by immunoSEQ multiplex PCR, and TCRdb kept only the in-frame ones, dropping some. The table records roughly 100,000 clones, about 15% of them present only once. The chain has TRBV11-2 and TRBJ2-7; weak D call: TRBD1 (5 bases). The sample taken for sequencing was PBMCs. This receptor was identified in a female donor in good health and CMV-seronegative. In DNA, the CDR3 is TGTGCCAGCAGCTTAGGAGACAGTACCTCCTACGAGCAGTACTTC. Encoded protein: CASSLGDSTSYEQYF.